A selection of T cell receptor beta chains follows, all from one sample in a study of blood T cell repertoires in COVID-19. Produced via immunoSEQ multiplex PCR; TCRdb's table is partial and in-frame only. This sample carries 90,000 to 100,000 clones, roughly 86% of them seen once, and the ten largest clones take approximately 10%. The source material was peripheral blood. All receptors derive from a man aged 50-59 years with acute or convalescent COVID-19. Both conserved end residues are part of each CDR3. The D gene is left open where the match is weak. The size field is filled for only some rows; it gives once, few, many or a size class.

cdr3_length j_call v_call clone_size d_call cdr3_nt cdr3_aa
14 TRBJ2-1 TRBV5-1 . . TGCGCCAGCAGCTTGGTGGGCAGCTACAATGAGCAGTTCTTC CASSLVGSYNEQFF
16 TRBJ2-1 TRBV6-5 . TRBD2 TGTGCCAGCAGTTACTCCCTAAACCGACTAGCGGAGAAGCAGTTCTTC CASSYSLNRLAEKQFF
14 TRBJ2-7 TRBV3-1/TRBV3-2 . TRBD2 TGTGCCAGCAGCCCGCGGGAGGGCCGCTTCGAGCAGTACTTC CASSPREGRFEQYF
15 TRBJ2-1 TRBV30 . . TGTGCCTGGGCTAGGACAGATACTTTCTACAATGAGCAGTTCTTC CAWARTDTFYNEQFF
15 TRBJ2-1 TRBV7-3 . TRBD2 TGTGCCAGCAGCCTAGGGACTAGCGGGAGCCATGAGCAGTTCTTC CASSLGTSGSHEQFF
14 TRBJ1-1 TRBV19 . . TGTGCCAGCGCCCTACAGAGCATGAACACTGAAGCTTTCTTT CASALQSMNTEAFF
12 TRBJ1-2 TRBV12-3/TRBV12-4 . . TGTGCCAGCACCCCGGACAGAGGTGGCTACACCTTC CASTPDRGGYTF
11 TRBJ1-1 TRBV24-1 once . TGTGCCACCAGTTCAGGCACTGAAGCTTTCTTT CATSSGTEAFF
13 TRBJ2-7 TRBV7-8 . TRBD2 TGTGCCAGCAGCCGTAGCGGGCGCTACGAGCAGTACTTC CASSRSGRYEQYF
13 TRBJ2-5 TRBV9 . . TGTGCCAGCAGCCCCACGCTACGGGAGACCCAGTACTTC CASSPTLRETQYF
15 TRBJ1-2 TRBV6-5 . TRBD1 TGTGCCAGCAGACGGGGGGACAGGGTATGGTATGGCTACACCTTC CASRRGDRVWYGYTF
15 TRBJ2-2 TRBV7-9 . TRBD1 TGTGCCAGCAGCTCTTTACAGGGGGCAGCCGGGGAGCTGTTTTTT CASSSLQGAAGELFF
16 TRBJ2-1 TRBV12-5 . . TGTGCTAGTGGTTGGGGGGGACACACCTCCTACAATGAGCAGTTCTTC CASGWGGHTSYNEQFF
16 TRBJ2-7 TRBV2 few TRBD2 TGTGCCAGCAGGGAATCTGCGGGAGGGGGGGCGGACGAGCAGTACTTC CASRESAGGGADEQYF
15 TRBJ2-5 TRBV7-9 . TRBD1 TGTGCCAGCAGCACAACCGGGACAGCAAAAGAGACCCAGTACTTC CASSTTGTAKETQYF
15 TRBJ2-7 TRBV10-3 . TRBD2 TGTGCCATCAGTGAAGCTAGCGGGGCTTTCTACGAGCAGTACTTC CAISEASGAFYEQYF
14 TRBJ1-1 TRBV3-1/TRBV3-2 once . TGTGCCAGCAGCCGACAGCCCACTTGGGGTGAAGCTTTCTTT CASSRQPTWGEAFF
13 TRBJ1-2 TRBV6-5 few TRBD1 TGTGCCAGCAGTTCACAGGGGGCGTATGGCTACACCTTC CASSSQGAYGYTF
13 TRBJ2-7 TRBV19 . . TGTGCCAGTAGTATTCAGGGTTTCCACGAGCAGTACTTC CASSIQGFHEQYF
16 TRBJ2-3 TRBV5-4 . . TGTGCCAGCAGCTTCGGCGGGCCTGGGATGACAGATACGCAGTATTTT CASSFGGPGMTDTQYF
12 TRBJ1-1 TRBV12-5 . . TGTGCTAGTGGTTTGGTACTCCCTGAAGCTTTCTTT CASGLVLPEAFF
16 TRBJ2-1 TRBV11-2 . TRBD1 TGTGCCAGCAGCTTAGGGGGGACAGGCTTATTTAATGAGCAGTTCTTC CASSLGGTGLFNEQFF
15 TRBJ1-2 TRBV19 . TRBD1 TGTGCCAGTAGTATAGGGACAGGGTGGAGTGGAGGCTACACCTTC CASSIGTGWSGGYTF
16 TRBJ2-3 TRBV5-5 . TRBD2 TGTGCCAGCAGCTTTGAACTAGCGGTTAGCACAGATACGCAGTATTTT CASSFELAVSTDTQYF
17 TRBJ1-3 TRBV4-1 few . TGCGCCAGCAGCCAAGATTACGCCAGGGTTCTCGGAAACACCATATATTTT CASSQDYARVLGNTIYF
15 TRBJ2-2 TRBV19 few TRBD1 TGTGCCAGTAGTATACAGGGGGCGCTCACCGGGGAGCTGTTTTTT CASSIQGALTGELFF
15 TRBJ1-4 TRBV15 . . TGTGCCACCAGCAGCGCACAGGTCTTTGGTGAAAAACTGTTTTTT CATSSAQVFGEKLFF
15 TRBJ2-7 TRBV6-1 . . TGTGCCAGCAGTGAAGCGCTAGCGATACCCTACGAGCAGTACTTC CASSEALAIPYEQYF
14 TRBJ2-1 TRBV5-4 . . TGTGCCAGCAGCTGGGGGGTATGGCCCAATGAGCAGTTCTTC CASSWGVWPNEQFF
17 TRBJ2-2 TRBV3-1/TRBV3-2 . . TGTGCCAGCAGCCCCTACAGAGCCAAACCAAACACCGGGGAGCTGTTTTTT CASSPYRAKPNTGELFF
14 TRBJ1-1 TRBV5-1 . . TGCGCCAGCAGGTCGACAGGCGAGCGCACTGAAGCTTTCTTT CASRSTGERTEAFF
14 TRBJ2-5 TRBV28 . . TGTGCCAGCAGTCCCCCACAGGGTCTGAAGACCCAGTACTTC CASSPPQGLKTQYF
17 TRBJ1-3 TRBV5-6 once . TGTGCCAGCAGCTTAACCTTACAGGGTCCGTATGGAAACACCATATATTTT CASSLTLQGPYGNTIYF
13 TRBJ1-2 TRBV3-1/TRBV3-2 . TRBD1 TGTGCCAGCAGCGGAGACAGGGGGCATGGCTACACCTTC CASSGDRGHGYTF
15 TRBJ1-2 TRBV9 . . TGTGCCAGCAGCGTAATAGCTGCGGGCAACTATGGCTACACCTTC CASSVIAAGNYGYTF
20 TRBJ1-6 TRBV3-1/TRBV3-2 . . TGTGCCAGCAGCCAAGATGTCCTAACGCCGGGAAGCTCCTATAATTCACCCCTCCACTTT CASSQDVLTPGSSYNSPLHF
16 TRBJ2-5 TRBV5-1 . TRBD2 TGCGCCAGCAGCTCAATTCCGGGACTAGCGATGGAGACCCAGTACTTC CASSSIPGLAMETQYF
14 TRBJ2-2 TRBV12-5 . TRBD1 TGTGCTAGCAGGGGGCTGCTCGGATACGGGGAGCTGTTTTTT CASRGLLGYGELFF
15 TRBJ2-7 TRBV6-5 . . TGTGCCAGCAGTTTAAGAGACAAGGGGACCTACGAGCAGTACTTC CASSLRDKGTYEQYF
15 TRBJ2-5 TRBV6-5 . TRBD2 TGTGCCAGCATCGGGAAGCGGGAGGGCCGAGAGACCCAGTACTTC CASIGKREGRETQYF
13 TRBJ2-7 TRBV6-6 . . TGTGCCAGCATCGAATCGACATCCTACGAGCAGTACTTC CASIESTSYEQYF
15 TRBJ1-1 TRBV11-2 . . TGTGCCAGCAGCTTGATAGAAACAGGGAACACTGAAGCTTTCTTT CASSLIETGNTEAFF
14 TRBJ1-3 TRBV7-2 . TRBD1 TGTGCCAGCAGCGACAGGGGAGGAGGAAACACCATATATTTT CASSDRGGGNTIYF
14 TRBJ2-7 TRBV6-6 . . TGTGCCAGCAGAAACCGGGACAACGCCTACGAGCAGTACTTC CASRNRDNAYEQYF
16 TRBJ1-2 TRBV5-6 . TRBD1 TGTGCCAGCAGCTTCTGGGGACAGGGGATGTCCTGGGGCTACACCTTC CASSFWGQGMSWGYTF
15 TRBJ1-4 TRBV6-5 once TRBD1 TGTGCCAGCAGAAGACAGGGAACGGGTAATGAAAAACTGTTTTTT CASRRQGTGNEKLFF
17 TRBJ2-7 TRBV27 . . TGTGCCAGCAGTCCGTCCCCCCAGGGGTTTAGGTCCTACGAGCAGTACTTC CASSPSPQGFRSYEQYF
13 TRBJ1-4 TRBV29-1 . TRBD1 TGCAGCGCGAAACAGGGGGATAATGAAAAACTGTTTTTT CSAKQGDNEKLFF
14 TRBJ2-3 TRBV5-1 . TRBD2 TGCGCCAGCAGCTTTAGCGGGAGGACAGATACGCAGTATTTT CASSFSGRTDTQYF
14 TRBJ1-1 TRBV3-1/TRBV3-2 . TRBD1 TGTGCCAGCAGCATCGGGACAGGCCTCACTGAAGCTTTCTTT CASSIGTGLTEAFF
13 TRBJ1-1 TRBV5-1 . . TGCGCCAGCAGCTTGAAACCGACAGCGACGACTTTCTTT CASSLKPTATTFF
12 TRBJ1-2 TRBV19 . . TGTGCCAGTAGTATTGCGGGGTTTGGCTACACCTTC CASSIAGFGYTF
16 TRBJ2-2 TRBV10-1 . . TGCGCCAGCATCCCTAAGCGGCGCCTGAACACCGGGGAGCTGTTTTTT CASIPKRRLNTGELFF
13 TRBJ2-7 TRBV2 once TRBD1 TGTGCCAGCAGTGAACAGGGGGCCTACGAGCAGTACTTC CASSEQGAYEQYF
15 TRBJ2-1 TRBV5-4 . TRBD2 TGTGCCAGCAGCTTGGTTAGCGGGAGAGGTAATGAGCAGTTCTTC CASSLVSGRGNEQFF
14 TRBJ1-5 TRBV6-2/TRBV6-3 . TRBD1 TGTGCCAGCAGTCTACAGGGGGGCAATCAGCCCCAGCATTTT CASSLQGGNQPQHF